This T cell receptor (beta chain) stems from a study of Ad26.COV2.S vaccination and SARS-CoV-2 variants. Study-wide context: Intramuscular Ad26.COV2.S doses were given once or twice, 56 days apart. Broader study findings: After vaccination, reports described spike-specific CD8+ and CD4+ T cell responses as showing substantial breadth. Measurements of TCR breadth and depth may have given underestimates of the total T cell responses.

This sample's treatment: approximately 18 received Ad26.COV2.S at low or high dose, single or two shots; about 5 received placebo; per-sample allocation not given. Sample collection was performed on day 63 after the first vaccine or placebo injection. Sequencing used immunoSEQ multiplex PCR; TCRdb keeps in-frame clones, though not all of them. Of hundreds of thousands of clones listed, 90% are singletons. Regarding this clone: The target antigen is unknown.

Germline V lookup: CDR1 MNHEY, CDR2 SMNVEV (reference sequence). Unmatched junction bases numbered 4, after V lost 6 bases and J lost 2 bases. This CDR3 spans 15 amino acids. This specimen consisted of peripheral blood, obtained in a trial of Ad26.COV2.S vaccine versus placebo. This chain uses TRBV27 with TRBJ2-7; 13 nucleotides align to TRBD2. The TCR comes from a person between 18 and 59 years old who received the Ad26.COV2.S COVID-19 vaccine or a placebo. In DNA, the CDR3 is TGTGCCAGCAGATTCGGGACTAGCGGGACCTACGAGCAGTACTTC. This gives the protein CASRFGTSGTYEQYF.